Presented here are 17 T cell receptor beta chains from one specimen sequenced in a study of blood T cell repertoires in COVID-19. The repertoire was sequenced with immunoSEQ multiplex PCR; TCRdb's copy has only in-frame clones and lacks some. The top ten clones hold approximately 0.77% of a sample with 150,000 to 200,000 clones, around 91% of them seen once. Sample: PBMCs or T cells enriched from blood (not recorded which). The receptors stem from a young woman who had recovered from COVID-19.

V is TRBV11-2 and J is TRBJ2-3; 16 positions agree with TRBD2. The CDR3 runs to 17 residues. The trim removed 6 bases at V and 2 bases at J, leaving 5 bases unmatched. Germline CDR1 and CDR2: SGHAT and FQNNGV. CDR3 amino acids: CASRPGLAGGPTDTQYF. The CDR3 coding sequence is TGTGCCAGCAGGCCGGGACTAGCGGGAGGGCCCACAGATACGCAGTATTTT.

V gene TRBV4-1 combines with J gene TRBJ2-1, with D unclear. Trimming removed 4 bases at V and 0 bases at J, with 10 bases between. Germline assignment: CDR1 MGHRA and CDR2 YSYEKL. The CDR3 sequence is 15 residues long. The CDR3 nucleotides read TGCGCCAGCAGCCTCCTCGGTCTCTCCTACAATGAGCAGTTCTTC. Its protein product is CASSLLGLSYNEQFF.

The chain uses TRBV6-1 and TRBJ1-2; D ambiguous. V dropped 0 bases and J dropped 5 bases, with 13 bases sitting between them. The germline gives CDR1 MNHNS, CDR2 SASEGT. The CDR3 totals 15 residues. Written as DNA, the CDR3 is TGTGCCAGCAGTGAAGCGCGGGTCCCGGGGTATGGCTACACCTTC. It is translated as CASSEARVPGYGYTF.

The V call is TRBV12-3 or TRBV12-4, the J call TRBJ2-7; D is possibly TRBD2 (6 bases). Trimming removed 6 bases at V and 9 bases at J, with 18 bases between. The CDR3 is 13 residues long. The CDR3 loop reads CASRNDHRDLQYF. The CDR3 region has the DNA TGTGCCAGCAGAAACGATCACCGGGACTTGCAGTACTTC.

V usage is TRBV30 and J usage is TRBJ1-1, with D uncertain. Germline-derived CDR1 and CDR2 are GTSNPN and SVGIG (reference sequence). The CDR3 runs to 13 residues. V lost 2 bases and J lost 0, with 7 bases in between. This chain's CDR3 is CAWSRGVNTEAFF. In DNA, the CDR3 is TGTGCCTGGAGTCGAGGAGTGAACACTGAAGCTTTCTTT.

The gene calls are TRBV18 and TRBJ1-6; D is possibly TRBD1 (5 bases). Germline lookup yields CDR1 KGHSH and CDR2 LQKENI. Trimming pared 6 bases from V and 10 bases from J, leaving 19 bases between. CDR3 length equals 15 residues. CDR3 protein: CASSPAGGTGSPLHF. CDR3 nucleotide sequence: TGTGCCAGCTCCCCCGCCGGGGGGACGGGGTCACCCCTCCACTTT.

The CDR3 nucleotides are TGTGCCAGCAGGACTAGCGGGCCATCCTACGAGCAGTACTTC. Its protein is CASRTSGPSYEQYF. The chain recombines TRBV6-5 with TRBJ2-7; 10 positions match TRBD2. V trimming: 6 bases; J trimming: 1 base; junction bases outside the gene matches: 3. The length of the CDR3 is 14 residues. The V gene's germline CDR1 is MNHEY and CDR2 SVGAGI.

There are a few counts of this clone. The V gene is TRBV27, the J gene TRBJ2-7; 7 nucleotides line up with TRBD2. This CDR3 comprises 11 residues. Per the germline V gene, CDR1 is MNHEY and CDR2 is SMNVEV (reference sequence). V gave up 6 bases and J gave up 7 bases; unmatched junction bases: 3. The CDR3 spells CASSTGREQYF. CDR3 in DNA: TGTGCCAGCAGCACCGGGAGGGAGCAGTACTTC.

The chain combines TRBV5-3 with TRBJ2-7, with TRBD1 matching 7 bases. TRBV5-3 is identified as an open reading frame with a role that is uncertain. The length of the CDR3 is 18 residues. The V and J ends lost 4 bases and 3 bases, in that order; junction bases with no gene match: 19. This CDR3 is CARSPINTQGDGVYEQYF. The CDR3 nucleotides are TGTGCCAGAAGCCCAATTAACACTCAGGGGGATGGGGTCTACGAGCAGTACTTC.

This clone was seen just once. This sequence joins TRBV5-6 and TRBJ2-7, with no clear D. This CDR3 is 12 amino acids long. Trimming left V 2 bases short and J 7 bases short, with 10 bases between. Germline V gives CDR1 SGHDT, CDR2 YYEEEE. The DNA for the CDR3 is TGTGCCAGCAGCTTTTTGGCTTCAGAGCAGTACTTC. Protein product: CASSFLASEQYF.

V gene TRBV3-1 (or the pseudogene TRBV3-2) combines with J gene TRBJ2-2; TRBD2 matches at 9 bases. The V segment lost 6 bases and the J segment 1 base; nucleotides outside the gene matches: 3. This CDR3 is 15 amino acids long. Germline V CDR1 and CDR2: LGHDT, YNNKEL (reference sequence). This CDR3 is CASRPAGGNTGELFF. The CDR3 DNA follows: TGTGCCAGCAGACCAGCGGGAGGGAACACCGGGGAGCTGTTTTTT.

In DNA, the CDR3 is TGTGCCAGCAGCTTCGGGACAACCAGCACAGATACGCAGTATTTT. This codes for CASSFGTTSTDTQYF. The chain uses TRBV5-6 and TRBJ2-3; TRBD1 might be the D (6 bases). This CDR3 is 15 amino acids long. The V end was cut by 2 bases, the J end by 0 bases, with 10 bases between. Germline CDR1 is SGHDT and CDR2 is YYEEEE.

This chain links TRBV3-1 (or the pseudogene TRBV3-2) with TRBJ2-2, with 7 bases lining up with TRBD2. J was trimmed by 0 bases and V by 4 bases; bases with no gene match: 8. This CDR3 is built from 17 residues. The germline V gene encodes CDR1 LGHDT and CDR2 YNNKEL (reference sequence). CDR3: CASSRVIAGANTGELFF. The CDR3 nucleotides are TGTGCCAGCAGCCGAGTAATAGCGGGTGCGAACACCGGGGAGCTGTTTTTT.

The chain is built from TRBV28 and TRBJ2-2; 9 nucleotides align to TRBD1. The CDR3 contains 16 residues. V lost 6 bases to trimming and J lost 6 bases; unmatched junction nucleotides: 11. Germline loops: CDR1 MDHEN, CDR2 SYDVKM. CDR3 amino acids: CASSPGTGWVPGELFF. The CDR3 DNA reads TGTGCCAGCAGCCCCGGGACAGGGTGGGTTCCCGGGGAGCTGTTTTTT.

The chain recombines TRBV2 with TRBJ2-7; D remains unclear. CDR3 size: 15 residues. V dropped 4 bases and J dropped 1 base, with 14 bases sitting between them. From germline, CDR1 is SNHLY and CDR2 FYNNEI. The CDR3 DNA reads as TGTGCCAGCAGTGCCCGGATCAGCGTGTCCTACGAGCAGTACTTC. Its protein product is CASSARISVSYEQYF.

The V and J genes are TRBV5-1 and TRBJ2-7; D not resolved. Germline lookup yields CDR1 SGHRS and CDR2 YFSETQ. This CDR3 comprises 13 residues. V lost 4 bases and J 2 bases, leaving 10 bases between the germline ends. CDR3 sequence (DNA): TGCGCCAGCAGCCTCCGACAAACCTACGAGCAGTACTTC. This gives the protein CASSLRQTYEQYF.

The J gene is TRBJ2-1, the V gene TRBV7-2; 8 bases are shared with TRBD2. The germline V gene encodes CDR1 SGHTA and CDR2 FQGNSA. V was pared by 1 base and J by 4 bases, with 3 bases of the junction left unmatched. CDR3 size: 15 residues. The CDR3 loop reads CASSLGTSRYNEQFF. The CDR3 region has the DNA TGTGCCAGCAGCTTAGGGACTAGCCGATACAATGAGCAGTTCTTC.